The 7 T cell receptor beta chains given below trace back to one sample, sequenced in a study of T-cell memory formation after mild COVID-19. TCRdb reanalysed the 5' RACE reads using MiXCR and keeps one entry per CDR3 protein. Of 200,000 to 250,000 distinct CDR3 sequences listed, more than 8% are singletons. The specimen sequenced was PBMCs or a T cell subset sorted from them (not recorded which). The receptors originated from a man between 18 and 29 years old who had mild COVID-19 (a few samples of this study predate the infection). Cell type and time point are not known.

This chain uses TRBV20-1 with TRBJ1-3, with D maybe TRBD1 (5 bases). The CDR3 is 13 residues long. The ends were cut back, 6 bases at V and 10 bases at J, with 19 bases in the middle. Germline V gene lookup returns CDR1 DFQATT and CDR2 SNEGSKA (reference sequence). CDR3 sequence (DNA): TGCAGTGCCGGGACCGGGTCGGGGGGGACCATATATTTT. Encoded protein: CSAGTGSGGTIYF.

This chain connects TRBV27 to TRBJ2-1, with 9 bases identical to TRBD2. V lost 5 bases to trimming and J lost 7 bases; unmatched junction nucleotides: 15. Germline CDR1 reads MNHEY; CDR2 reads SMNVEV (reference sequence). The CDR3 spans 17 residues. CDR3 residues: CASSRWAGGALGNEQFF. The CDR3 nucleotides are TGTGCCAGCAGTCGCTGGGCGGGGGGGGCCCTTGGGAATGAGCAGTTCTTC.

The chain links TRBV6-6 to TRBJ2-2; D ambiguous. The V and J ends lost 6 bases and 6 bases respectively, with 14 bases between them. The CDR3 is made up of 14 amino acids. Germline CDR1 and CDR2: MNHNY and SVGAGI (reference sequence). The CDR3 DNA reads as TGTGCCAGCAGAAGGGCGTTAAACGCCGGGGAGCTGTTTTTT. As protein: CASRRALNAGELFF.

The genes are TRBV4-1 and TRBJ1-5; no clear D. The CDR3 length is 13 residues. Germline CDR1 is MGHRA and CDR2 is YSYEKL. V was trimmed by 0 bases and J by 7 bases, leaving 7 bases between them. This CDR3 reads CASSQDPGQPQHF. DNA of the CDR3: TGCGCCAGCAGCCAAGATCCCGGCCAGCCCCAGCATTTT.

This clonotype was detected many times. J is TRBJ2-1 and V is TRBV5-1; D is unclear. The CDR3 runs 13 residues. V dropped 5 bases and J dropped 8 bases, with 14 bases sitting between them. Germline assignment: CDR1 SGHRS and CDR2 YFSETQ. The CDR3 is CASRERTRDEQFF. The DNA of the CDR3 is TGCGCCAGCAGGGAAAGAACGCGCGATGAGCAGTTCTTC.

The chain is built from TRBV7-2 and TRBJ1-3, with 8 bases fitting TRBD1. Trimming removed 0 bases from V and 4 bases from J; junction bases left unmatched: 2. This CDR3 comprises 15 residues. Looked up from germline, CDR1 is SGHTA and CDR2 is FQGNSA. This chain's CDR3 is CASSLAGTGGNTIYF. In DNA form, the CDR3 reads TGTGCCAGCAGCTTAGCGGGGACAGGCGGAAACACCATATATTTT.

The rearrangement links TRBV5-1 to TRBJ2-2, with a tentative D call TRBD2 (6 bases). CDR1 is SGHRS, CDR2 YFSETQ, per germline. The germline V and J ends were trimmed by 3 bases and 1 base, with 10 bases remaining between them. This CDR3 is built from 15 residues. The DNA for the CDR3 is TGCGCCAGCAGCTGGGGTAGCGGGAACACCGGGGAGCTGTTTTTT. Its protein product is CASSWGSGNTGELFF.